The rows below give T cell receptor beta chains drawn from one sample of a study of beta chain features in type 1 diabetes. Method: immunoSEQ multiplex PCR; TCRdb's copy keeps in-frame clones and lacks some. The sample has approximately 250,000 clones, 7.5% to 10% seen once. Sequencing input: naive CD4+ T cells from blood. The receptors shown here come from a woman between 18 and 29 years old in good health. The conserved cysteine and the conserved F or W are not part of the CDR3 here. Fields, in order: V gene, clone size, CDR3 protein. Part of the rows lack a size; the others show once, few, many or a class for expanded clones.

>TRBV2|few
ASSPGTNEKLF
>TRBV2|NA
ASTLTGLYGYT
>TRBV6-6|few
ASSAQGKTYNSPLH
>TRBV7-8|few
ASSGDRRPYEQY
>TRBV2|few
ASKQAYEQY
>TRBV6-5|few
ASRRGQQETQY
>TRBV5-1|few
ASSFIGAGHEQY
>TRBV11-2|few
ASSTPGPYNEQF
>TRBV27|NA
ASSYKQGTEAF
>TRBV29-1|NA
SVGERKNIQY
>TRBV15|NA
ATSRQLGTGELF
>TRBV18|few
ASSPSTRDEQY
>TRBV19|few
ASSWRTGGMNTEAF
>TRBV5-1|few
ASSPHGGGSSGRRYNEQF
>TRBV30|few
AWRNPYPDGYT
>TRBV5-4|NA
ASSPGRGALSTDTQY
>TRBV5-8|few
ASSLMLGTGEAF
>TRBV28|few
ASRQVVGTAFYNSPLH
>TRBV30|few
AWSARQGDTQY
>TRBV6-5|NA
ASSYTEINTEAF
>TRBV30|NA
AWSVPPRTDTQY
>TRBV7-9|few
ASRFDRGDYEQY
>TRBV6-1|few
ASSAGGNYGYT
>TRBV9|NA
ASSVGGTGSYNEQF
>TRBV2|few
ASTERNTGELF
>TRBV6-1|NA
ASRLVHEQF
>TRBV30|few
ACQGRPNYGYT
>TRBV5-4|NA
ASSSSGPGQGDLNTIY
>TRBV27|few
ASSLSGGLAGANEQF
>TRBV29-1|NA
SVAQGLSGNTIY
>TRBV7-9|once
ASSPGQGPRTEAF
>TRBV6-5|NA
ASSRRQGPNTEAF
>TRBV2|few
ASSEGLAAGGTQY
>TRBV7-6|NA
ASSLSLDRVYGYT
>TRBV6-6|few
ASRRRNIQY
>TRBV7-2|NA
ASSWGLTYNSPLH
>TRBV7-2|NA
ASSLADSYNEQF
>TRBV19|NA
ASSIRQTGTLNTEAF
>TRBV14|NA
ASRKSSSGKSYNEQF